The 29 T cell receptor beta chains below all came from one sample that was sequenced in a study of blood T cell repertoires in COVID-19. Clones were read by immunoSEQ multiplex PCR, and TCRdb kept only the in-frame ones, dropping some. The sample has fewer than 200,000 clones; about 80% are singletons. The sequencing input was peripheral blood. The receptors shown here come from a woman between 65 and 79 years old with acute or convalescent COVID-19.

The chain recombines TRBV19 with TRBJ1-5, with D hard to call. V was clipped by 8 bases and J by 9 bases, with 17 bases between them. Looked up from germline, CDR1 is LNHDA and CDR2 is SQIVND (reference sequence). CDR3 size: 13 residues. The CDR3: CASSAWVAGPQHF. For the CDR3, the DNA is TGTGCCAGTTCCGCCTGGGTGGCGGGGCCCCAGCATTTT.

The V gene is TRBV7-6, the J gene TRBJ1-1; 10 bases are shared with TRBD1. This CDR3 has 16 residues. V dropped 5 bases and J dropped 3; count of bases not matched to a gene: 9. Germline CDR1 is SGHVS and CDR2 is FNYEAQ. CDR3 amino acids: CASSRQGAKADTEAFF. CDR3 bases: TGTGCCAGCAGCCGACAGGGGGCTAAGGCGGACACTGAAGCTTTCTTT.

The chain has TRBV28 and TRBJ2-3, with 11 bases fitting TRBD2. Unmatched junction bases numbered 6, after V lost 4 bases and J lost 0 bases. The CDR3 has 17 residues. In germline, CDR1 is MDHEN, CDR2 SYDVKM. The CDR3 coding sequence is TGTGCCAGCAGTTCCCCGGGACTAGCGGTTAGCACAGATACGCAGTATTTT. This sequence encodes CASSSPGLAVSTDTQYF.

This chain joins TRBV9 and TRBJ1-1, with 9 positions matching TRBD1. CDR3 size: 15 residues. Germline-derived CDR1 and CDR2 are SGDLS and YYNGEE. J lost 1 base, V lost 0 bases, and 1 base had no gene match. This CDR3 is CASSVEGQGNTEAFF. The CDR3 DNA is TGTGCCAGCAGCGTAGAGGGACAGGGGAACACTGAAGCTTTCTTT.

CDR3 region: CASSPPFGSQPQHF. In nucleotides, the CDR3 is TGTGCCAGCTCACCACCCTTTGGGAGTCAGCCCCAGCATTTT. V is TRBV18 and J is TRBJ1-5; no clear D. Germline V gives CDR1 KGHSH, CDR2 LQKENI. Trimming stripped 0 bases from V and 6 bases from J, with 9 bases between. The CDR3 contains 14 residues.

The V and J genes are TRBV19 and TRBJ1-1; 7 bases line up with TRBD1. This CDR3 spans 13 amino acids. Per the germline V gene, CDR1 is LNHDA and CDR2 is SQIVND (reference sequence). The V gene end was trimmed by 6 bases and the J gene end by 4 bases; junction bases not matched to a gene: 5. The CDR3 DNA follows: TGTGCCAGTAGCCGCAGGGGGGTCACTGAAGCTTTCTTT. Translating it yields CASSRRGVTEAFF.

V gene TRBV4-3 combines with J gene TRBJ2-1, with 10 nucleotides matching TRBD2. After removal of 1 base from V and 3 bases from J, the junction contained 9 bases not matched to a gene. This CDR3 is built from 18 residues. Germline lookup yields CDR1 LGHNA and CDR2 YSLEER. The DNA of the CDR3 is TGCGCCAGCAGCCAAGTGCTAGCGGGGGCTTCCATCTACAATGAGCAGTTCTTC. It specifies CASSQVLAGASIYNEQFF.

This chain uses TRBV30 with TRBJ1-1; 9 bases map to TRBD1. CDR3 size: 13 residues. The germline V gene encodes CDR1 GTSNPN and CDR2 SVGIG (reference sequence). The trim removed 4 bases at V and 6 bases at J, leaving 6 bases unmatched. Here the CDR3 DNA reads TGTGCCTGGACGGGACAGGGTGGTGCTGAAGCTTTCTTT. This sequence encodes CAWTGQGGAEAFF.

V and J are TRBV7-2 and TRBJ2-2; 8 bases map to TRBD2. V was clipped by 7 bases and J by 5 bases; unmatched bases: 12. Per the germline V gene, CDR1 is SGHTA and CDR2 is FQGNSA. CDR3 length: 16 amino acids. The CDR3 is CASTPLGGALTGELFF. The CDR3 nucleotides read TGTGCCAGCACCCCCCTCGGGGGGGCCTTGACCGGGGAGCTGTTTTTT.

This chain connects TRBV24-1 to TRBJ2-3; 9 bases align to TRBD2. This CDR3 contains 18 residues. V shed 5 bases, J shed 3 bases, and the junction held 14 bases outside the gene matches. Germline V gives CDR1 KGHDR, CDR2 SFDVKD. The CDR3 is CATSAPAGGRGGTDTQYF. The CDR3 region has the DNA TGTGCCACCAGTGCGCCGGCCGGAGGGCGGGGGGGGACAGATACGCAGTATTTT.

About this clone: This specimen includes other DNA sequences encoding the same CDR3. The chain recombines TRBV4-1 with TRBJ2-7; weak D call: TRBD2 (5 bases). Looked up from germline, CDR1 is MGHRA and CDR2 is YSYEKL. Between the trimmed V and J ends, which lost 0 bases and 4 bases, there was a span of 10 bases. The CDR3 loop spans 14 amino acids. The CDR3 DNA follows: TGCGCCAGCAGCCAAGACCCAGGAGGATACGAGCAGTACTTC. Residues: CASSQDPGGYEQYF.

The rearrangement uses TRBV4-3 and TRBJ2-7, with 12 bases lining up with TRBD2. V shed 0 bases and J 6 bases; nucleotides not matched to a gene: 9. Germline-derived CDR1 and CDR2 are LGHNA and YSLEER. The CDR3 runs 17 residues. The CDR3: CASSQDRLAGEDGEQYF. The CDR3 DNA reads TGCGCCAGCAGCCAAGACCGACTAGCGGGAGAGGATGGCGAGCAGTACTTC.

This clone came up once. V is TRBV4-3 and J is TRBJ2-1; 9 bases align to TRBD2. V trimming: 4 bases; J trimming: 7 bases; junction bases outside the gene matches: 11. The CDR3 sequence is 16 residues long. CDR1 is LGHNA, CDR2 YSLEER, per germline. The CDR3 DNA reads TGCGCCAGCAGCCCCAATTGGCGGGGGGGCTTGAATGAGCAGTTCTTC. Its translation: CASSPNWRGGLNEQFF.

The chain joins TRBV30 to TRBJ1-2; weak D call: TRBD1 (6 bases). Trimming cost V 7 bases and J 2 bases, with 17 bases left between them. This CDR3 is 14 amino acids long. Looked up from germline, CDR1 is GTSNPN and CDR2 is SVGIG (reference sequence). The CDR3 DNA reads as TGTGCCTTTACTCAGGGGTGGGGAAACTATGGCTACACCTTC. Translating it yields CAFTQGWGNYGYTF.

The sample holds a few counts of this clone. The chain uses TRBV28 and TRBJ1-2, with D uncertain. The CDR3 extends over 14 amino acids. The V end was cut by 10 bases, the J end by 0 bases, with 15 bases between. CDR1 and CDR2 from the germline V gene are MDHEN and SYDVKM. CDR3 in DNA: TGTGCCACAGAGAGCGAACGCACTAACTATGGCTACACCTTC. Translating gives CATESERTNYGYTF.

The chain links TRBV6-6 to TRBJ1-6; tentative D call: TRBD1 (6 bases). The CDR3 covers 14 residues. V was clipped by 2 bases and J by 6 bases, with 8 bases between them. Germline values: CDR1 MNHNY, CDR2 SVGAGI (reference sequence). CDR3 nucleotide sequence: TGTGCCAGCAGTTACGCGGACAGTAATTCACCCCTCCACTTT. The encoded protein is CASSYADSNSPLHF.

This clone is a singleton in its sample. The rearrangement uses TRBV15 and TRBJ2-4; TRBD1 matches at 10 bases. Germline lookup yields CDR1 LNHNV and CDR2 YYDKDF (reference sequence). The V gene end was trimmed by 7 bases and the J gene end by 7 bases; junction bases not matched to a gene: 1. CDR3 length equals 12 residues. As DNA, the CDR3 is TGTGCCACCACGGGACAGGGGAACATTCAGTACTTC. This translates into CATTGQGNIQYF.

The chain is built from TRBV15 and TRBJ1-4; D is unclear. Germline loops: CDR1 LNHNV, CDR2 YYDKDF (reference sequence). The CDR3 loop spans 13 amino acids. V was clipped by 1 base and J by 7 bases, with 7 bases between them. The CDR3 region has the DNA TGTGCCACCAGCAGAGTACCTACTGAAAAACTGTTTTTT. Amino acids: CATSRVPTEKLFF.

The chain has TRBV6-5 and TRBJ1-5; 11 nucleotides align to TRBD1. This CDR3 region has 13 residues. Germline CDR1 reads MNHEY; CDR2 reads SVGAGI. V trimming: 6 bases; J trimming: 9 bases; junction bases outside the gene matches: 4. The CDR3 is CASSRDRGGPQHF. CDR3 DNA sequence: TGTGCCAGCAGCAGGGACAGGGGGGGGCCCCAGCATTTT.

This clone was seen a single time. This chain connects TRBV19 to TRBJ1-2, with D unclear. The germline V gene has CDR1 LNHDA and CDR2 SQIVND (reference sequence). The CDR3 totals 14 residues. V was clipped by 1 base and J by 5 bases, with 11 bases between them. Written as DNA, the CDR3 is TGTGCCAGTAGTATAGCCACTGAGTCATATGGCTACACCTTC. Amino acids: CASSIATESYGYTF.

V usage is TRBV23-1 and J usage is TRBJ2-5; no reliable D call. TRBV23-1 is an ORF, with its function uncertain. The ends were cut back, 4 bases at V and 5 bases at J, with 17 bases in the middle. The CDR3 totals 15 residues. DNA for the CDR3: TGCGCCAGCAGTCCCCTTCGTCGCCCGAGGGAGACCCAGTACTTC. Its translation: CASSPLRRPRETQYF.

The rearrangement links TRBV4-3 to TRBJ2-1; 10 bases match TRBD1. V lost 5 bases and J lost 8; bases outside the gene matches: 12. CDR3 length equals 16 residues. Germline loops: CDR1 LGHNA, CDR2 YSLEER. Written as DNA, the CDR3 is TGCGCCAGCAGCATGACCCGGGACAGGGGTTATTATGAGCAGTTCTTC. The encoded protein is CASSMTRDRGYYEQFF.

This chain uses TRBV3-1 (or the pseudogene TRBV3-2) with TRBJ2-5, with D hard to call. This CDR3 has 11 residues. With 8 bases removed from V and 2 bases from J, the gap between germline ends came to 6 bases. Germline CDR1 reads LGHDT; CDR2 reads YNNKEL (reference sequence). CDR3 in amino acids: CASGTQETQYF. The CDR3 nucleotides read TGTGCCAGCGGTACTCAAGAGACCCAGTACTTC.

The chain carries TRBV6-1 and TRBJ2-1; 9 bases are a match to TRBD2. The CDR3 consists of 16 residues. V lost 2 bases, J lost 4 bases, and 6 bases stayed unmatched. Germline assignment: CDR1 MNHNS and CDR2 SASEGT. The CDR3 here is CASSEHSGSGYNEQFF. The CDR3 region has the DNA TGTGCCAGCAGTGAACATAGCGGGAGTGGGTACAATGAGCAGTTCTTC.

This rearrangement joins TRBV19 to TRBJ1-4; D gene unclear. The CDR3 covers 12 residues. Germline loops: CDR1 LNHDA, CDR2 SQIVND (reference sequence). Trimming took 4 bases from V and 10 from J, leaving 10 bases between them. The CDR3 DNA follows: TGTGCCAGTAGTAGTGCCCCGGGAAAACTGTTTTTT. Protein product: CASSSAPGKLFF.

This rearrangement joins TRBV2 to TRBJ2-2; possibly TRBD1 for D (6 bases). Germline CDR1 and CDR2: SNHLY and FYNNEI. V was clipped by 7 bases and J by 1 base, with 10 bases between them. This CDR3 spans 14 amino acids. This CDR3 reads CASTLDRNTGELFF. As DNA, the CDR3 is TGTGCCAGCACCCTGGACAGGAACACCGGGGAGCTGTTTTTT.

The V gene is TRBV6-5, the J gene TRBJ2-5; TRBD1 matches at 10 bases. This CDR3 is built from 15 residues. The V gene end was trimmed by 6 bases and the J gene end by 3 bases; junction bases not matched to a gene: 7. Per the germline V gene, CDR1 is MNHEY and CDR2 is SVGAGI. As DNA, the CDR3 is TGTGCCAGCAGGTCGACAGGGGGCGTCGAAGAGACCCAGTACTTC. Protein product: CASRSTGGVEETQYF.

The rearrangement joins TRBV7-9 to TRBJ1-1, with TRBD1 matching 8 bases. V trimming: 4 bases; J trimming: 3 bases; junction bases outside the gene matches: 10. The CDR3 sequence is 16 residues long. Germline assignment: CDR1 SEHNR and CDR2 FQNEAQ (reference sequence). This chain's CDR3 is CASSSGTGTWYTEAFF. In nucleotides, the CDR3 is TGTGCCAGCAGCTCCGGGACAGGCACCTGGTACACTGAAGCTTTCTTT.

The V gene is TRBV5-5, the J gene TRBJ1-4; 10 positions match TRBD1. The V and J ends lost 3 bases and 5 bases, in that order; junction bases with no gene match: 4. Germline V gives CDR1 SGHKS, CDR2 YYEKEE (reference sequence). This CDR3 spans 15 amino acids. The CDR3 protein is CASSSWGQGNEKLFF. DNA of the CDR3: TGTGCCAGCAGCTCCTGGGGACAGGGGAATGAAAAACTGTTTTTT.